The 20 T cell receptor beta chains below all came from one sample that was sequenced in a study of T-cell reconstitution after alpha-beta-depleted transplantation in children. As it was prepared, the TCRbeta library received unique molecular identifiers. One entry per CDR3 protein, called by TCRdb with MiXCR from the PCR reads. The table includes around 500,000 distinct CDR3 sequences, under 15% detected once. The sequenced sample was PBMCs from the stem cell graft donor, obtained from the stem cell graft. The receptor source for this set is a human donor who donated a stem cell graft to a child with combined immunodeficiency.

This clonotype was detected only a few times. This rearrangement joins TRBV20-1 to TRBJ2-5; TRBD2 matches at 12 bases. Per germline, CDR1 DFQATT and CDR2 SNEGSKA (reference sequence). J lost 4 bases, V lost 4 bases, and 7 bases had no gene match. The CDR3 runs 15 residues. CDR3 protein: CSAILTSGSRETQYF. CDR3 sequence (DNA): TGCAGTGCTATACTGACTAGCGGGAGCAGAGAGACCCAGTACTTC.

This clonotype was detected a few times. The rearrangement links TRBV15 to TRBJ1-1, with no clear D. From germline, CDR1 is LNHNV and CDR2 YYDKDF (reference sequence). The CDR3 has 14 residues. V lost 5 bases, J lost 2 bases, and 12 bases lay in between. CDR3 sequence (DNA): TGTGCCACCAGCGTTGGGCCTCTTAACACTGAAGCTTTCTTT. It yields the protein CATSVGPLNTEAFF.

Written as DNA, the CDR3 is TGTGCCAGCAGCTTAGACAGGTCTCGGGATGGCTACACCTTC. It translates to CASSLDRSRDGYTF. J is TRBJ1-2 and V is TRBV7-8, with D perhaps matching TRBD1 (5 bases). Germline V gives CDR1 SGHVS, CDR2 FQNEAQ. CDR3 length equals 14 residues. Trimming took 1 base from V and 6 from J, leaving 12 bases between them. Variable domain in full (rest from reference TRBV7-8 and TRBJ1-2): GAGVSQSPRYKVAKRGQDVALRCDPISGHVSLFWYQQALGQGPEFLTYFQNEAQLDKSGLPSDRFFAERPEGSVSTLKIQRTQQEDSAVYLCASSLDRSRDGYTFGSGTRLTVV.

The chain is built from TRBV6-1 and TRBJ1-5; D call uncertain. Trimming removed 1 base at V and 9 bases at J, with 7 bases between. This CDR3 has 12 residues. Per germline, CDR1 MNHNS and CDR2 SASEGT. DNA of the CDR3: TGTGCCAGCAGTGAAGGGTCCACGCCCCAGCATTTT. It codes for CASSEGSTPQHF.

Here the CDR3 reads CASSLDFDPSTDTQYF. CDR3 nucleotides: TGTGCCAGCAGCTTGGACTTTGACCCTAGCACAGATACGCAGTATTTT. This sequence joins TRBV5-5 and TRBJ2-3; no clear D. This CDR3 contains 16 residues. V was pared by 0 bases and J by 0 bases, with 11 bases between. The germline V gene encodes CDR1 SGHKS and CDR2 YYEKEE (reference sequence).

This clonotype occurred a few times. DNA for the CDR3: TGTGCCAGCAGTAGGGACCTGGCCAATGAGCAGTTCTTC. Translated: CASSRDLANEQFF. This chain joins TRBV2 and TRBJ2-1; D may be TRBD1 or TRBD2 (5 bases each). Germline V gene data show CDR1 as SNHLY and CDR2 as FYNNEI. Trimming shortened V by 5 bases and J by 6 bases, and 11 bases separated the two germline ends. The CDR3 runs to 13 residues.

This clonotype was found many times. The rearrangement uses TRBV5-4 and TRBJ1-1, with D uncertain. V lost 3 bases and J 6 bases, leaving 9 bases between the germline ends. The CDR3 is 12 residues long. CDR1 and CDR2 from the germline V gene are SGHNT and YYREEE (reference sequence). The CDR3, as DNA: TGTGCCAGCAGCTCCGGGTTCTCTGAAGCTTTCTTT. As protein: CASSSGFSEAFF.

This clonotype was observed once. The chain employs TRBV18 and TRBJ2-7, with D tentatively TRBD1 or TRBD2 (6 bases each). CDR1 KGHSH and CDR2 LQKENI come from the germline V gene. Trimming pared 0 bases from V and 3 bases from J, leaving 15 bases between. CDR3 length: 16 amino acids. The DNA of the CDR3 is TGTGCCAGCTCACCACCGAGGGGGGCGCTGAACTACGAGCAGTACTTC. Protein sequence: CASSPPRGALNYEQYF.

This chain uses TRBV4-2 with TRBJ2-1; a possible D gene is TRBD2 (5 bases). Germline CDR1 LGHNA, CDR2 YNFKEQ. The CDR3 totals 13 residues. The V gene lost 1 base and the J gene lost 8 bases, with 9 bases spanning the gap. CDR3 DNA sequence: TGTGCCAGCAGCCAAGGTGGAGGCTATGAGCAGTTCTTC. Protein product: CASSQGGGYEQFF.

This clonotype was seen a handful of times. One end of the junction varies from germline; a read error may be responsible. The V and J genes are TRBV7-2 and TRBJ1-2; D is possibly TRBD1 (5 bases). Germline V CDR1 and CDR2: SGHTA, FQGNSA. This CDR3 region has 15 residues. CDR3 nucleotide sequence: TGTGCCAGCAGCTTAGCGTTAAACAGGAACTATGTCTACACCTTC. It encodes CASSLALNRNYVYTF.

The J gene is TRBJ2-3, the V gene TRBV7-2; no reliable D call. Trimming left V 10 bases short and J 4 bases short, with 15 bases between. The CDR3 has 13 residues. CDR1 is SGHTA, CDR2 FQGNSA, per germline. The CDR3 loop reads CATSTGTADTQYF. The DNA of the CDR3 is TGTGCCACCTCGACTGGTACAGCAGATACGCAGTATTTT.

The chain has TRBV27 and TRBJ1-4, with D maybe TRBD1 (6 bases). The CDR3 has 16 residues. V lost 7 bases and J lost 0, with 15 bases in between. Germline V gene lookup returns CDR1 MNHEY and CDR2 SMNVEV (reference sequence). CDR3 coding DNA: TGTGCCAGCATTACGGCAGGACAGACAACTAATGAAAAACTGTTTTTT. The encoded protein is CASITAGQTTNEKLFF.

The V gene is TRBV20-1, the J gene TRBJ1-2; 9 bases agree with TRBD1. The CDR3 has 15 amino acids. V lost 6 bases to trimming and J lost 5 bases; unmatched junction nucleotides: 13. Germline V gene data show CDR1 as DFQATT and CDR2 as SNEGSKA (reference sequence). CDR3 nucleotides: TGCAGTGCGCTTCCCGGGACAGGGAGTTGGTATGGCTACACCTTC. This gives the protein CSALPGTGSWYGYTF.

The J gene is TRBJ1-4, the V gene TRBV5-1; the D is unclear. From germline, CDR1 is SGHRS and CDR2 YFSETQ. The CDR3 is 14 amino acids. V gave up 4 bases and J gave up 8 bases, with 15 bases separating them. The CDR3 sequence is CASSPHPAEEKLFF. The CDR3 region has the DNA TGCGCCAGCAGCCCACACCCGGCGGAGGAAAAACTGTTTTTT.

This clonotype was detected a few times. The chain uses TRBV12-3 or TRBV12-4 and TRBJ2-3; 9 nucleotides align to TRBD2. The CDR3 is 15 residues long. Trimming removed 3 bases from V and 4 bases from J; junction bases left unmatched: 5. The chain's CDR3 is CASSLGTSPSDTQYF. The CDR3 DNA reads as TGTGCCAGCAGTTTGGGGACTAGCCCCTCAGATACGCAGTATTTT.

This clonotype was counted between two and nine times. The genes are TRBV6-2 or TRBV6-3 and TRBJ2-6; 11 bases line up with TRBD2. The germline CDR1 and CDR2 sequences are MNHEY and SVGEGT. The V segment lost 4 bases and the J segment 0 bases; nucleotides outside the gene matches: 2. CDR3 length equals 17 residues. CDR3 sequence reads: CASSFLAGGSGANVLTF. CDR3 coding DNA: TGTGCCAGCAGTTTCCTAGCGGGAGGCTCTGGGGCCAACGTCCTGACTTTC.

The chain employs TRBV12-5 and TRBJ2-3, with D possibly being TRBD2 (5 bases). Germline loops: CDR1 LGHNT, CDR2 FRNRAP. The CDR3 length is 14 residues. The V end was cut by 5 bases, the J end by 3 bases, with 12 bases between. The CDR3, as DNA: TGTGCTAGTGGTGTGATCCCGGGAACAGATACGCAGTATTTT. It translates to CASGVIPGTDTQYF.

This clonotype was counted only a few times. The CDR3 protein is CSARPTDPFYFAQYF. The DNA of the CDR3 is TGCAGTGCTAGGCCGACGGACCCTTTTTATTTCGCGCAGTACTTC. The chain joins TRBV20-1 to TRBJ2-7; the D is unclear. The germline V gene encodes CDR1 DFQATT and CDR2 SNEGSKA (reference sequence). Trimming removed 3 bases from V and 9 bases from J, with 24 bases in between. The CDR3 loop spans 15 amino acids.

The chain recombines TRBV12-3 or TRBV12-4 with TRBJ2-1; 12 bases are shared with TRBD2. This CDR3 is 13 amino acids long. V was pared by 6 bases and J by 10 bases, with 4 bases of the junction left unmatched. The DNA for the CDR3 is TGTGCCAGCAGCCGACTAGCGGGAGACGAGCAGTTCTTC. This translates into CASSRLAGDEQFF.

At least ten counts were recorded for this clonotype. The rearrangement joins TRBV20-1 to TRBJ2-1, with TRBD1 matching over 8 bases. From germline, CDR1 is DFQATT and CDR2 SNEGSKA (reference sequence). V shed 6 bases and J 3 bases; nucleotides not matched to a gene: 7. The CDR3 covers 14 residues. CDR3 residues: CSALSTGGYNEQFF. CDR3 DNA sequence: TGCAGTGCCCTAAGCACAGGGGGCTACAATGAGCAGTTCTTC.